This T cell receptor beta chain was captured in a study of blood T cells in healthy people across ages. Findings of the study overall: Any changes in expanded clonotypes were possibly confounded, as donor CMV status remained unknown. Per-million-T-cell TCR beta diversity fell roughly linearly with age.

The CDR3 contains 13 residues. Germline V gene lookup returns CDR1 SGHTA and CDR2 FQGNSA. The V and J ends lost 5 bases and 10 bases, in that order; junction bases with no gene match: 7. The authors ran a second PCR of 7 to 11 cycles using a sample-barcoded 5' primer and a J-beta primer mix. Each CDR3 protein is one row after TCRdb ran MiXCR on the 5' RACE reads. The data show some 790,000 distinct CDR3 sequences, 29% seen once. A note on this clonotype: Its cognate antigen is unknown.

The rearrangement uses TRBV7-2 and TRBJ1-1; 10 bases line up with TRBD1. Specimen: blood. The TCR comes from a woman of 80 years or more in good health. CDR3 DNA sequence: TGTGCCAGCAGCATCCGACAGGGGGCTGTAGCTTTCTTT. Translation gives CASSIRQGAVAFF. Complete variable domain (other parts from reference TRBV7-2 and TRBJ1-1): GAGVSQSPSNKVTEKGKDVELRCDPISGHTALYWYRQSLGQGLEFLIYFQGNSAPDKSGLPSDRFSAERTGGSVSTLTIQRTQQEDSAVYLCASSIRQGAVAFFGQGTRLTVV.